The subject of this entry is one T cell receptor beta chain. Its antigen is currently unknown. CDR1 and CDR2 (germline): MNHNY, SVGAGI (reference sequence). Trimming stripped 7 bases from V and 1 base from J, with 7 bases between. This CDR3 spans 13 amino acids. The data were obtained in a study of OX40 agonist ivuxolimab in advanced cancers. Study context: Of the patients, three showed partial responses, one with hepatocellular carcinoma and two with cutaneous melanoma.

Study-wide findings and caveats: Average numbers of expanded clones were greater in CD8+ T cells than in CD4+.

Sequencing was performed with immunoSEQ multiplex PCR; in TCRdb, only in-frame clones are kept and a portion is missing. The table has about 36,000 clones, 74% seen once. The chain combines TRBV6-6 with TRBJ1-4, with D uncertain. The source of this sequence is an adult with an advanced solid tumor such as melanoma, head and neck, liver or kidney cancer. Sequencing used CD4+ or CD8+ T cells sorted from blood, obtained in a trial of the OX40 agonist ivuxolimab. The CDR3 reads CASIGGTNEKLFF. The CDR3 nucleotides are TGTGCCAGCATTGGAGGAACTAATGAAAAACTGTTTTTT.